The sequence of this TCR beta chain was determined in a study of T cells in Graves' hyperthyroidism and ophthalmopathy. Diagnosing involved the use of clinical symptoms, serum thyroxine and TRAb, thyroid ultrasound and orbital computed tomography. Amplified regions were TCR beta CDR3 sequences from RNA transcripts. Carried out on the TCR CDR3, a first-round RT-PCR used the HTBI primer set. TCRdb analysed the multiplex PCR reads with MiXCR anew, one entry per CDR3 protein. Here the sample spans a few hundred thousand distinct CDR3 sequences, less than 25% being singletons. On this clonotype: Its specificity is not known.

Study results and caveats: Among clonotypes expanded in thyroid above 0.001, most were also found in blood. Stable hyperthyroidism was told apart from ophthalmopathy by a model built on 13 V-J features.

CDR1 and CDR2 from the germline V gene are MNHEY and SVGEGT. The CDR3 consists of 17 residues. J was trimmed by 7 bases and V by 8 bases; bases with no gene match: 16. The chain links TRBV6-2 or TRBV6-3 to TRBJ2-7; 14 nucleotides line up with TRBD2. This sequence originates from a man between 18 and 29 years old with Graves' hyperthyroidism. Material: blood. The CDR3 here is CASSRPRLAGGPREQYF. The CDR3, as DNA: TGTGCCAGCTCCAGACCGCGACTAGCGGGAGGGCCGAGGGAGCAGTACTTC.